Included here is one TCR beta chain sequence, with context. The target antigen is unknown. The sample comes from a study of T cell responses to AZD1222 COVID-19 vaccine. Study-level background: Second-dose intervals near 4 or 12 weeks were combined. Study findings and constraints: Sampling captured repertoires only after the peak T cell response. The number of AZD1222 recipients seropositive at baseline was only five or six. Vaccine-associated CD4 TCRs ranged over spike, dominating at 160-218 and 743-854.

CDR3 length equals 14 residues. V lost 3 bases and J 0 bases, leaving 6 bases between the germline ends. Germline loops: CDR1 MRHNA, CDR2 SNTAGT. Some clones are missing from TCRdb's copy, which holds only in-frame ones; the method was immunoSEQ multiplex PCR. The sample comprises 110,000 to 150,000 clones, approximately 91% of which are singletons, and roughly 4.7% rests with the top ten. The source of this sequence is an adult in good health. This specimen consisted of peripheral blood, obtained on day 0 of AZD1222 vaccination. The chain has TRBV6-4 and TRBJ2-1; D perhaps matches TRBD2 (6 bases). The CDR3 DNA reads TGTGCCAGCAGTGAAGCGGGCTCCTACAATGAGCAGTTCTTC. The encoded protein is CASSEAGSYNEQFF.